This entry is about one TCR beta chain. Its antigen is as yet unknown. Noted time point: blood 4 weeks post-SBRT, at nephrectomy. Indicated treatment: 15 Gy SBRT to primary tumor, nephrectomy 4 weeks later. Nephrectomy followed 15 Gy stereotactic body radiation by 4 weeks. Serial blood draws occurred at baseline and 2 and 4 weeks post-SBRT. The tumor was a clear cell renal cell carcinoma. Profiled with immunoSEQ multiplex PCR; TCRdb holds only in-frame clones, not every one. The sample lists 150,000 to 200,000 clones, 88% seen once, with approximately 11% in the top ten. The data belong to a study of radiation and T cells in renal cell carcinoma. Study-level findings and limits: In blood, top tumor clones expanded by 2 weeks, shrinking by 4.

V was shortened by 6 bases and J by 2 bases, with 14 bases between the two germline ends. The CDR3 is made up of 15 amino acids. Germline CDR1 reads MNHNY; CDR2 reads SVGAGI (reference sequence). The rearrangement uses TRBV6-6 and TRBJ1-5; maybe TRBD1 (6 bases). This TCR was sampled from a woman aged 45 to 65 with renal cell carcinoma. The material sequenced was blood, taken from a patient whose treatment included radiotherapy and nephrectomy. The DNA of the CDR3 is TGTGCCAGCAGCCCCCTACAGGGAGGCAATCAGCCCCAGCATTTT. Its translation is CASSPLQGGNQPQHF.